The sample holds a few counts of the clone carrying this T cell receptor (beta chain). Its antigen is not known. Constant-segment primers and 5'RACE yielded cDNA libraries for TCR alpha and TCR beta, each carrying sample barcodes and UMIs. TCRdb recomputed calls from the 5' RACE reads with MiXCR, one row per CDR3 protein. The table records about 430,000 distinct CDR3 sequences, 20% to 25% of them present only once. The data were obtained in a study of T-cell memory formation after mild COVID-19. Overall study context: TCR clusters were largely donor specific. Whole-study results and caveats: Contracting clones localized mainly to CM and EM when CD4+ and mainly to EMRA when CD8+.

CDR1 is KGHDR, CDR2 SFDVKD, per germline. Trimming took off 4 bases at V and 1 base at J, with 19 bases between the two ends. The CDR3 covers 17 residues. The V call is TRBV24-1, the J call TRBJ2-7; a possible D gene is TRBD1 (7 bases). Sequenced sample: PBMCs or a T cell subset sorted from them (not recorded which). The clonotype was recovered from an adult woman who had mild COVID-19 (a few samples of this study predate the infection). Cell type and time point are not known. The CDR3 here is CATSESSAGQSSYEQYF. Here the CDR3 DNA reads TGTGCCACCAGTGAGTCCTCGGCGGGACAGAGTTCCTACGAGCAGTACTTC.